This TCR beta chain was recovered during a study of T cell repertoires in cytomegalovirus infection. In TCRdb, the reads were re-called with MiXCR into one record per CDR3 protein. This table holds around 530,000 distinct CDR3 sequences, less than 30% found once. Overall study findings and caveats: Cumulative public TCR beta family frequency identified carriers of CMV plus the relevant HLA. HLA-C-restricted CMV clonotypes gave the most frequent clonotype in two of eight donors.

On this clonotype: The antigen remains unidentified.

V gave up 7 bases and J gave up 0 bases, with 12 bases separating them. CDR1 is SNHLY and CDR2 is FYNNEI in the germline V gene. The CDR3 runs 15 residues. The gene calls are TRBV2 and TRBJ2-2; possibly TRBD2 for D (6 bases). Sequencing was done on a sample of PBMCs. This TCR came from a human donor in good health (CMV status not recorded). Some clones in this sample may be carry-over from other donors' samples. The CDR3 nucleotides read TGTGCCAGCATTCGGGAGCCTACGAACACCGGGGAGCTGTTTTTT. Amino acids: CASIREPTNTGELFF.